Below, 15 T cell receptor beta chains from the same sample are listed, as sequenced in a study of blood T cell repertoires in COVID-19 (TCRdb year 2020). The library relied on the immunoSEQ multiplex PCR assay. TCRdb took this table from immuneACCESS and kept in-frame rearrangements with V and J called. Such tables lack part of the clones; where checked against another copy, unresolved V genes explain under half of the gap, and the rest is unexplained. The sample has about 200,000 clones on record, roughly four fifths of them singletons. The biggest ten clones account for roughly 7.8% of the sample. Material: peripheral blood. Every receptor here comes from a woman of 80 years or more with COVID-19, enrolled during active disease.

This clone occurred once. The V gene is TRBV5-4, the J gene TRBJ2-7; maybe TRBD1 (5 bases). With 3 bases removed from V and 3 bases from J, the gap between germline ends came to 10 bases. The germline CDR1 and CDR2 sequences are SGHNT and YYREEE (reference sequence). There are 13 residues in the CDR3. In DNA form, the CDR3 reads TGTGCCAGCAGCTCGCAGGGTGTCTACGAGCAGTACTTC. Its translation: CASSSQGVYEQYF.

CDR3 coding DNA: TGTGCCAGCAGGCGAGCTAGCGACTCCTACAATGAGCAGTTCTTC. Its translation: CASRRASDSYNEQFF. The chain is built from TRBV2 and TRBJ2-1; TRBD2 might be the D (6 bases). Germline CDR1 and CDR2: SNHLY and FYNNEI. The CDR3 contains 15 residues. With 6 bases removed from V and 0 bases from J, the gap between germline ends came to 12 bases.

The V gene is TRBV15, the J gene TRBJ2-7; D not resolved. Germline assignment: CDR1 LNHNV and CDR2 YYDKDF (reference sequence). V lost 0 bases to trimming and J lost 0 bases, with 3 bases between them. The CDR3 extends over 13 amino acids. The CDR3 nucleotides read TGTGCCACCAGCAGAGACAGCTCCTACGAGCAGTACTTC. Encoded protein: CATSRDSSYEQYF.

This clone was counted once. V usage is TRBV5-1 and J usage is TRBJ1-3; 9 bases fit TRBD1. Germline V gene data show CDR1 as SGHRS and CDR2 as YFSETQ. V shed 0 bases, J shed 2 bases, and the junction held 9 bases outside the gene matches. The CDR3 runs to 18 residues. The CDR3 bases are TGCGCCAGCAGCTTGGCCGGGACAGGGTCGATTACTGGAAACACCATATATTTT. Translated, it gives CASSLAGTGSITGNTIYF.

The chain is built from TRBV12-5 and TRBJ1-5; D possibly corresponds to TRBD1 (6 bases). The V gene lost 1 base and the J gene lost 9 bases, with 10 bases spanning the gap. The germline gives CDR1 LGHNT, CDR2 FRNRAP. The CDR3 consists of 13 residues. The CDR3: CASGLGQGRPQHF. The CDR3 DNA is TGTGCTAGTGGTTTGGGCCAGGGGAGGCCCCAGCATTTT.

This chain connects TRBV4-1 to TRBJ1-5; a weak D match, TRBD1 (6 bases). Between the trimmed V and J ends, which lost 4 bases and 5 bases, there was a span of 18 bases. The germline CDR1 and CDR2 sequences are MGHRA and YSYEKL. The CDR3 spans 16 residues. The CDR3 DNA is TGCGCCAGCAGCCCCACCCCGGTACAGGGACATCAGCCCCAGCATTTT. Its translation: CASSPTPVQGHQPQHF.

The gene calls are TRBV11-2 and TRBJ1-6; no clear D gene. CDR1 is SGHAT and CDR2 is FQNNGV in the germline V gene. This CDR3 is built from 14 residues. The V gene lost 5 bases and the J gene lost 9 bases, with 14 bases spanning the gap. The CDR3 coding sequence is TGTGCCAGCAGCGTGGCGGCCTTAGGTTCACCCCTCCACTTT. Translation: CASSVAALGSPLHF.

This clone has a handful of counts. This rearrangement joins TRBV5-1 to TRBJ1-1; TRBD1 is a possible D gene (6 bases). This CDR3 spans 13 amino acids. Germline V CDR1 and CDR2: SGHRS, YFSETQ. V lost 4 bases and J 4 bases, leaving 11 bases between the germline ends. CDR3 sequence (DNA): TGCGCCAGCAGCGGGGGGGCTAGCACTGAAGCTTTCTTT. It encodes CASSGGASTEAFF. The full variable domain, rest sourced from reference TRBV5-1 and TRBJ1-1, is KAGVTQTPRYLIKTRGQQVTLSCSPISGHRSVSWYQQTPGQGLQFLFEYFSETQRNKGNFPGRFSGRQFSNSRSEMNVSTLELGDSALYLCASSGGASTEAFFGQGTRLTVV.

This chain joins TRBV3-1 (or the pseudogene TRBV3-2) and TRBJ2-1, with D possibly being TRBD2 (6 bases). Between the trimmed V and J ends, which lost 0 bases and 8 bases, there was a span of 14 bases. In germline, CDR1 is LGHDT, CDR2 YNNKEL (reference sequence). The CDR3 totals 15 residues. The CDR3 loop is CASSQDRPSVYEQFF. CDR3 DNA: TGTGCCAGCAGCCAAGACCGTCCTAGCGTCTATGAGCAGTTCTTC.

The V and J genes are TRBV11-1 and TRBJ1-1; TRBD1 aligns across 8 bases. The length of the CDR3 is 15 residues. Per germline, CDR1 SGHAT and CDR2 FQDESV (reference sequence). V was pared by 5 bases and J by 1 base, with 6 bases of the junction left unmatched. The CDR3 here is CASSPRTGTNTEAFF. CDR3 sequence (DNA): TGTGCCAGCAGCCCTCGGACAGGGACGAACACTGAAGCTTTCTTT.

V and J are TRBV19 and TRBJ1-4; the D gene is possibly TRBD1 (6 bases). The CDR3 runs to 16 residues. The germline V gene encodes CDR1 LNHDA and CDR2 SQIVND (reference sequence). Trimming pared 8 bases from V and 4 bases from J, leaving 20 bases between. The CDR3 coding sequence is TGTGCCAGTTGCCCTAGCCGGGACACAAATAATGAAAAACTGTTTTTT. Amino acids: CASCPSRDTNNEKLFF.

V and J are TRBV7-2 and TRBJ1-2; possibly TRBD1 for D (5 bases). V was cut by 1 base and J by 4 bases, with 10 bases left in between. CDR3 length: 14 residues. Germline CDR1 SGHTA, CDR2 FQGNSA. The CDR3 protein is CASSLDRPSYGYTF. The CDR3 nucleotides read TGTGCCAGCAGCTTAGACAGGCCCTCCTATGGCTACACCTTC.

The chain recombines TRBV5-1 with TRBJ1-2, with D possibly matching TRBD1 (6 bases). V was pared by 0 bases and J by 2 bases, with 11 bases between. CDR1 SGHRS and CDR2 YFSETQ come from the germline V gene. The CDR3 is 15 residues long. The chain's CDR3 is CASSLAWTENYGYTF. CDR3 coding DNA: TGCGCCAGCAGCTTGGCCTGGACAGAGAACTATGGCTACACCTTC. The full variable domain, rest sourced from reference TRBV5-1 and TRBJ1-2, is KAGVTQTPRYLIKTRGQQVTLSCSPISGHRSVSWYQQTPGQGLQFLFEYFSETQRNKGNFPGRFSGRQFSNSRSEMNVSTLELGDSALYLCASSLAWTENYGYTFGSGTRLTVV.

V is TRBV19 and J is TRBJ2-6; a possible D gene is TRBD1 (5 bases). The CDR3 covers 14 residues. V was trimmed by 2 bases and J by 6 bases, leaving 8 bases between them. Germline CDR1 and CDR2: LNHDA and SQIVND (reference sequence). CDR3 nucleotides: TGTGCCAGTAGTATAAGGGGTGCGGCCAACGTCCTGACTTTC. Translated: CASSIRGAANVLTF.

The chain carries TRBV4-1 and TRBJ1-2; D gene uncertain. The V end was cut by 3 bases, the J end by 8 bases, with 13 bases between. Germline CDR1 reads MGHRA; CDR2 reads YSYEKL. The CDR3 runs 13 residues. The CDR3 nucleotides read TGCGCCAGCAGCCAGGTAACCAACGAGGGCTACACCTTC. Translating gives CASSQVTNEGYTF.